This T cell receptor (beta chain) was sequenced for a study of identical twins. The study, taken as a whole, reports: Weaker excess twin sharing was seen among beta out-of-frame sequences.

This CDR3 has 14 residues. The V end was cut by 3 bases, the J end by 0 bases, with 8 bases between. CDR1 DFQATT and CDR2 SNEGSKA come from the germline V gene (reference sequence). This clonotype was seen a few times. Its antigen is undetermined. Each CDR3 protein gets one entry after TCRdb re-called the 5' RACE reads with MiXCR. This table has 450,000 or so distinct CDR3 sequences, about 24% appearing once. The data also belong to a second study, concerning T cells expressing NK-cell markers.

This TCR was recovered from a woman aged 18 to 35 in good health. The sequenced sample was CD4+ T cells sorted from blood. The chain uses TRBV20-1 and TRBJ2-2; D remains ambiguous. The CDR3 coding sequence is TGCAGTGCTAGTCTCCTAGCGAACACCGGGGAGCTGTTTTTT. It codes for CSASLLANTGELFF.